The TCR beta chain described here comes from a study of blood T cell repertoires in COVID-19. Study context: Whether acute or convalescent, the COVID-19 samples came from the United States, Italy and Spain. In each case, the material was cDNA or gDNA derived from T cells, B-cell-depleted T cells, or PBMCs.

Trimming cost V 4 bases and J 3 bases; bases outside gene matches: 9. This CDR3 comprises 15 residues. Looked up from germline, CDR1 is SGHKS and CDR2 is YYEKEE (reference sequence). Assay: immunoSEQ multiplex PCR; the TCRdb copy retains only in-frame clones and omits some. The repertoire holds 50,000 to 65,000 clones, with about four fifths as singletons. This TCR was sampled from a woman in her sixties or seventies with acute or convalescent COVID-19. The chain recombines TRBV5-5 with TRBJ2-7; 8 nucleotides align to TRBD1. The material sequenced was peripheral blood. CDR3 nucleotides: TGTGCCAGCAGCCACGACAGGGGATCTTACTACGAGCAGTACTTC. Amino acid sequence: CASSHDRGSYYEQYF.